A single sample is the source of the 22 T cell receptor beta chains below, sequenced in a study of kidney transplant recipient with SARS-CoV-2 infection. TCRdb used MiXCR to reprocess the reads, holding one entry per CDR3 protein. Found here are approximately 250,000 distinct CDR3 sequences, 25% to 35% of them singletons; the top ten hold roughly 7.3%. The source was a blood sample, collected at baseline and between days 110 and 120 from a kidney transplant recipient. The source of these receptors is a young adult male patient who had COVID-19 and was a kidney transplant recipient. Some T cells may be supplied by the graft donor.

In this sample, this clonotype turned up many times. The chain is built from TRBV6-2 or TRBV6-3 and TRBJ1-2; D remains unclear. V was pared by 5 bases and J by 4 bases, with 23 bases between. There are 17 residues in the CDR3. Per the germline V gene, CDR1 is MNHEY and CDR2 is SVGEGT. CDR3 nucleotides: TGTGCCAGCAGTGTAAAAGGCTGCATCGGAAAGACCTATGGCTACACCTTC. Its protein product is CASSVKGCIGKTYGYTF.

There are many counts of this clonotype. The chain links TRBV5-1 to TRBJ1-6, with 8 bases identical to TRBD1. The V and J ends lost 4 bases and 10 bases, in that order; junction bases with no gene match: 7. The V gene's germline CDR1 is SGHRS and CDR2 YFSETQ. The CDR3 loop spans 14 amino acids. The CDR3 DNA reads TGCGCCAGCAGCCCAGGACAGGGTCGGTCACCCCTCCACTTT. As protein: CASSPGQGRSPLHF.

Comment on this clonotype: A clone one base away is much larger, so this may be a read error. The chain recombines TRBV6-5 with TRBJ2-5; D call uncertain. This CDR3 is 14 amino acids long. Per the germline V gene, CDR1 is MNHEY and CDR2 is SVGAGI. V dropped 5 bases and J dropped 1 base, with 11 bases sitting between them. The CDR3 protein is CASSVGTVQETQYF. CDR3 DNA sequence: TGTGCCAGCAGTGTCGGAACGGTCCAAGAGACCCAGTACTTC.

There are many counts of this clonotype. The J gene is TRBJ2-1, the V gene TRBV12-3 or TRBV12-4; perhaps TRBD2 as D (6 bases). V was shortened by 6 bases and J by 0 bases, with 18 bases between the two germline ends. The length of the CDR3 is 17 residues. The CDR3 DNA sequence: TGTGCCAGCAGCGACCAGCGGGCGGGCCACTCCTACAATGAGCAGTTCTTC. Translation gives CASSDQRAGHSYNEQFF.

This clonotype was picked up a small number of times. The rearrangement uses TRBV7-3 and TRBJ2-1; TRBD2 agrees at 7 bases. The ends lost 2 bases at V and 8 bases at J; junction bases unmatched: 12. Germline CDR1 and CDR2: SGHTA and FQGTGA. The CDR3 length is 16 residues. Written as DNA, the CDR3 is TGTGCCAGCAGCTTAGTGGGGGGGGACTACAACGATGAGCAGTTCTTC. Amino acids: CASSLVGGDYNDEQFF.

In its sample, this clonotype was seen many times. The chain is built from TRBV6-2 or TRBV6-3 and TRBJ2-3; TRBD2 matches at 9 bases. Germline V gives CDR1 MNHEY, CDR2 SVGEGT. The CDR3 is 15 residues long. V gave up 2 bases and J gave up 0 bases; unmatched junction bases: 0. The CDR3 protein is CASSYTSGSTDTQYF. In DNA, the CDR3 is TGTGCCAGCAGTTACACTAGCGGGAGCACAGATACGCAGTATTTT.

This clonotype was observed many times. The chain is built from TRBV7-9 and TRBJ1-2; possibly TRBD1 for D (6 bases). CDR3 length equals 17 residues. V lost 5 bases to trimming and J lost 0 bases, with 19 bases between them. The germline CDR1 and CDR2 sequences are SEHNR and FQNEAQ (reference sequence). The CDR3 DNA sequence: TGTGCCAGCAGCATCGACAGGTCCTGGGCCTCTAACTATGGCTACACCTTC. Translated: CASSIDRSWASNYGYTF.

At least ten counts were recorded for this clonotype. J is TRBJ2-7 and V is TRBV2; 10 positions match TRBD1. V was clipped by 6 bases and J by 7 bases; unmatched bases: 9. This CDR3 comprises 14 residues. Germline V gene lookup returns CDR1 SNHLY and CDR2 FYNNEI. CDR3 protein: CASRSGTGVGEQYF. The CDR3 bases are TGTGCCAGCAGGTCAGGGACAGGGGTAGGGGAGCAGTACTTC.

A single count supports this clonotype. The chain links TRBV5-8 to TRBJ1-2; D is unresolved. The CDR3 length is 16 residues. The V and J ends lost 7 bases and 4 bases respectively, with 23 bases between them. CDR1 is SGHTS, CDR2 YDEGEE, per germline. CDR3 bases: TGTGCCAGCGTTCGCCATCATCCACGAAAGACCTATGGCTACACCTTC. Protein sequence: CASVRHHPRKTYGYTF.

The chain uses TRBV25-1 and TRBJ2-3; TRBD2 matches at 11 bases. Germline V gives CDR1 MGHDK, CDR2 SYGVNS. V shed 6 bases and J 2 bases; nucleotides not matched to a gene: 7. This CDR3 region has 16 residues. This chain's CDR3 is CASSLGLAGLTDTQYF. The CDR3 DNA sequence: TGTGCCAGCAGCCTCGGACTAGCGGGCCTCACAGATACGCAGTATTTT.

Remarks on this clonotype: Being one base from a much bigger clone, this may be a read error. This rearrangement joins TRBV10-2 to TRBJ1-2; D is ambiguous. This CDR3 is built from 17 residues. V gave up 5 bases and J gave up 4 bases, with 23 bases separating them. Germline V gene sequence: CDR1 WSHSY, CDR2 SAAADI. Here the CDR3 reads CASSYSNTSRKTYGYTF. Here the CDR3 DNA reads TGCGCCAGCAGTTACAGCAACACTTCTAGAAAGACCTATGGCTACACCTTC.

Details on this clonotype: A far larger clone lies a single base away; this is likely a read error. This CDR3 is CASKATQYGYTF. The CDR3 region has the DNA TGTGCCAGCAAGGCGACCCAGTATGGCTACACCTTC. V gene TRBV6-8 combines with J gene TRBJ1-2, with no clear D. In germline, CDR1 is MNHGY, CDR2 SAAAGT. CDR3 length equals 12 residues. Trimming cost V 7 bases and J 5 bases, with 11 bases left between them.

This clonotype was detected ten times or more. The chain is built from TRBV11-2 and TRBJ2-7; the D gene is possibly TRBD1 (5 bases). Trimming took off 5 bases at V and 4 bases at J, with 15 bases between the two ends. The CDR3 totals 14 residues. Germline-derived CDR1 and CDR2 are SGHAT and FQNNGV. CDR3 bases: TGTGCCAGCAGCCCTACAGGTCCACCTTACGAGCAGTACTTC. Its protein is CASSPTGPPYEQYF. The full variable domain, its missing parts supplied by reference TRBV11-2 and TRBJ2-7, is EAGVAQSPRYKIIEKRQSVAFWCNPISGHATLYWYQQILGQGPKLLIQFQNNGVVDDSQLPKDRFSAERLKGVDSTLKIQPAKLEDSAVYLCASSPTGPPYEQYFGPGTRLTVT.

With regard to this clonotype: With a much larger clone just one base away, this may be a read error. J is TRBJ2-2 and V is TRBV30; a weak D match, TRBD2 (5 bases). V dropped 2 bases and J dropped 4 bases, with 11 bases sitting between them. The CDR3 runs to 14 residues. Germline V gives CDR1 GTSNPN, CDR2 SVGIG (reference sequence). CDR3 sequence (DNA): TGTGCCTGGAGTTCAGGACTGTGCACCGGGGAGCTGTTTTTT. Translated, it gives CAWSSGLCTGELFF.

As concerns this clonotype: A far larger clone is one nucleotide away, so this likely arose from a read error. The rearrangement links TRBV15 to TRBJ2-5, with 12 nucleotides matching TRBD2. The J call may be faulty, since TRBJ2-1 better matches the DNA end. The CDR3 is 15 residues long. From germline, CDR1 is LNHNV and CDR2 YYDKDF (reference sequence). The CDR3 spells CAISRASGRADEQFF. The CDR3 DNA follows: TGTGCCATCAGTCGAGCTAGCGGGAGGGCCGATGAGCAGTTCTTC.

This clonotype appeared a few times. The junction departs from the called germline gene at one end, perhaps through a read error. The rearrangement uses TRBV5-6 and TRBJ2-3, with TRBD2 as a possible D gene (6 bases). Germline V lookup: CDR1 SGHDT, CDR2 YYEEEE. The CDR3 length is 14 residues. CDR3 bases: TGTGCCAGCAGCCCCCCCGGGAGTCCGAGGATCGGGCATTTT. Its protein product is CASSPPGSPRIGHF.

As concerns this clonotype: Being one base from a much bigger clone, this may be a read error. The V and J genes are TRBV3-1 and TRBJ2-5, with D uncertain. The CDR3 runs 17 residues. CDR1 is LGHDT, CDR2 YNNKEL, per germline (reference sequence). The CDR3: CASSVGFPISFSETQHF. The CDR3, as DNA: TGTGCCAGCAGCGTGGGGTTTCCCATTTCTTTCTCTGAGACCCAGCACTTC.

This clonotype occurred a few times. This chain joins TRBV10-2 and TRBJ2-1, with unresolved D. The V gene's germline CDR1 is WSHSY and CDR2 SAAADI. The CDR3 is 14 residues long. V lost 7 bases, J lost 9 bases, and 19 bases lay in between. Written as DNA, the CDR3 is TGCGCCAGCAATCCAACCCATAGCAACACTGAGCAGTTCTTC. It yields the protein CASNPTHSNTEQFF.

About this clonotype: Possible read error: a much larger clone is one base away. In nucleotides, the CDR3 is TGCGCCAACAGCCAAGACCAACTAGCGGCCCAGGGGGAGACCCAGTACTTC. Residues: CANSQDQLAAQGETQYF. The gene calls are TRBV4-1 and TRBJ2-5; the match to TRBD2 covers 8 bases. Germline CDR1 and CDR2: MGHRA and YSYEKL. The CDR3 runs to 17 residues.

A note on this clonotype: One base away lies a much larger clone, so this may be a sequencing read error. The chain is built from TRBV9 and TRBJ2-7, with TRBD2 as a possible D gene (5 bases). CDR1 is SGDLS and CDR2 is YYNGEE in the germline V gene. The CDR3 is 16 amino acids. The CDR3 nucleotides read TGTCCCAGCAGCGTAGGAGGAACTAGGATTAACCCCGAGCAGTACTTC. Its translation is CPSSVGGTRINPEQYF.

This chain joins TRBV25-1 and TRBJ1-2; D gene uncertain. CDR1 and CDR2 (germline): MGHDK, SYGVNS. Trimming removed 5 bases from V and 4 bases from J, with 23 bases in between. The CDR3 has 17 amino acids. The CDR3 sequence is CASSFVLELGKTYGYTF. The CDR3 DNA reads as TGTGCCAGCAGTTTCGTGCTAGAACTGGGAAAGACCTATGGCTACACCTTC.

Remarks on this clonotype: A much larger clonotype is one base distant, so this may be a read error. The genes are TRBV20-1 and TRBJ1-1, with a weak D call TRBD1 (6 bases). Germline V gives CDR1 DFQATT, CDR2 SNEGSKA (reference sequence). This CDR3 comprises 12 residues. CDR3 residues: CSAPLRDTGAFF. The DNA of the CDR3 is TGCAGTGCTCCACTTAGGGACACTGGAGCTTTCTTT.